The T cell receptor (beta chain) under discussion was sequenced for a study of PD-1 blockade in mismatch repair-deficient tumors. The data were produced by immunoSEQ multiplex PCR, yet TCRdb's version contains in-frame clones alone and is incomplete. The data contain several thousand clones, approximately 84% of them seen just once; the ten biggest clones take up roughly 14%. The time point here: roughly ten-day in vitro stimulation with candidate mutation-associated neoantigen peptide 1. Mismatch repair deficiency was confirmed in all patients, by PCR or immunohistochemistry. Each of several ELISpot-reactive candidate peptides was used for approximately eleven-day stimulation. This clone appeared a few times. Its antigen is not identified. Germline CDR1 LNHDA, CDR2 SQIVND (reference sequence). Between the trimmed V and J ends, which lost 9 bases and 3 bases, there was a span of 20 bases. This CDR3 comprises 15 residues.

The sample consisted of cells cultured in vitro, taken from a patient treated with pembrolizumab. This chain joins TRBV19 and TRBJ1-2; a possible D gene is TRBD1 (5 bases). This TCR was recovered from an adult with mismatch repair-deficient cancer. This chain's CDR3 is CASTHTYRLDYGYTF. The CDR3 bases are TGTGCCAGCACTCACACCTACAGGTTGGACTATGGCTACACCTTC.